This is a list of T cell receptor beta chains from one sample in a study of blood T cells in healthy people across ages. In TCRdb, the 5' RACE reads were re-called with MiXCR into one record per CDR3 protein. The sample holds just over 800,000 distinct CDR3 sequences; about 59% are singletons and the top ten take around 30%. The source material was blood. The receptors here all came from a man aged 30 to 45 in good health. Each CDR3 is given with its conserved first and last residue. A D gene is named only where the DNA matches it firmly. The listing skips clone size in some rows; elsewhere it reads once, few, many or a size class.

V: TRBV20-1
size: -
D: TRBD1
J: TRBJ2-1
CDR3: CSASRGGQGIYNEQFF
DNA: TGCAGTGCTAGCCGCGGGGGACAGGGTATATACAATGAGCAGTTCTTC

V: TRBV4-3
size: -
D: -
J: TRBJ2-5
CDR3: CASSHGAEQETQYF
DNA: TGCGCCAGCAGCCATGGTGCGGAACAAGAGACCCAGTACTTC

V: TRBV4-3
size: -
D: -
J: TRBJ2-3
CDR3: CASSQVITVSTDTQYF
DNA: TGCGCCAGCAGCCAAGTAATAACAGTCAGCACAGATACGCAGTATTTT

V: TRBV7-6
size: -
D: TRBD2
J: TRBJ2-2
CDR3: CALKRDGGELFF
DNA: TGTGCCTTGAAGCGGGACGGCGGGGAGCTGTTTTTT

V: TRBV15
size: -
D: TRBD2
J: TRBJ2-3
CDR3: CATSRRIDRGTSEDGQYF
DNA: TGTGCCACCAGCAGACGGATTGATCGGGGGACTAGCGAAGACGGGCAGTATTTT

V: TRBV7-6
size: -
D: TRBD2
J: TRBJ2-7
CDR3: CASSERGPYEQYF
DNA: TGTGCCAGCAGCGAGCGGGGGCCCTACGAGCAGTACTTC

V: TRBV6-6
size: -
D: TRBD1
J: TRBJ2-1
CDR3: CASSYPWDRERIEQFF
DNA: TGTGCCAGCAGTTACCCTTGGGACAGGGAGCGCATTGAGCAGTTCTTC

V: TRBV13
size: -
D: -
J: TRBJ2-5
CDR3: CASSLLLDGSETQYF
DNA: TGTGCCAGCAGCTTACTCCTCGACGGATCGGAGACCCAGTACTTC

V: TRBV20-1
size: many
D: TRBD2
J: TRBJ2-3
CDR3: CSARDPRWGGLAGVGDTQYF
DNA: TGCAGTGCTAGAGATCCTCGCTGGGGCGGACTAGCGGGGGTTGGAGATACGCAGTATTTT

V: TRBV6-5
size: -
D: -
J: TRBJ1-6
CDR3: CASSHSREELLHQDSPLHF
DNA: TGTGCCAGCAGTCACAGCCGGGAAGAGCTCCTCCATCAGGATTCACCCCTCCACTTT

V: TRBV19
size: -
D: TRBD1
J: TRBJ2-2
CDR3: CASSFHRGRGTGELFF
DNA: TGTGCCAGTAGTTTTCACAGGGGACGGGGCACCGGGGAGCTGTTTTTT

V: TRBV28
size: -
D: -
J: TRBJ2-1
CDR3: CASSLLASGPNEQFF
DNA: TGTGCCAGCAGTTTATTGGCCTCCGGACCCAATGAGCAGTTCTTC

V: TRBV20-1
size: -
D: -
J: TRBJ1-2
CDR3: CSASLVYGYTF
DNA: TGCAGTGCTAGCCTAGTCTATGGCTACACCTTC

V: TRBV7-2
size: -
D: -
J: TRBJ2-3
CDR3: CASSRSPDPYTDTQYF
DNA: TGTGCCAGCAGCCGTAGCCCCGACCCCTACACAGATACGCAGTATTTT

V: TRBV20-1
size: -
D: -
J: TRBJ2-3
CDR3: CSARDLRGTDTQYF
DNA: TGCAGTGCTAGAGATCTGCGGGGCACAGATACGCAGTATTTT

V: TRBV3-1
size: -
D: -
J: TRBJ2-1
CDR3: CASSQKLSRTGHNNEQFF
DNA: TGTGCCAGCAGCCAAAAACTTTCGAGGACGGGGCATAACAATGAGCAGTTCTTC

V: TRBV20-1
size: -
D: TRBD2
J: TRBJ2-7
CDR3: CSARGYGGGSYEQYF
DNA: TGCAGTGCTAGAGGTTACGGCGGGGGCTCCTACGAGCAGTACTTC

V: TRBV12-3/TRBV12-4
size: many
D: TRBD1
J: TRBJ1-5
CDR3: CASSGQGNQPQHF
DNA: TGTGCCAGCAGCGGACAGGGCAATCAGCCCCAGCATTTT

V: TRBV20-1
size: -
D: TRBD2
J: TRBJ2-1
CDR3: CSAWRSGGYNEQFF
DNA: TGCAGTGCCTGGAGGAGCGGGGGTTACAATGAGCAGTTCTTC

V: TRBV5-1
size: few
D: TRBD2
J: TRBJ2-2
CDR3: CASRTPAGENTGELFF
DNA: TGCGCCAGCAGGACGCCAGCGGGGGAGAACACCGGGGAGCTGTTTTTT

V: TRBV27
size: -
D: -
J: TRBJ1-4
CDR3: CASSPDTSTNEKLFF
DNA: TGTGCCAGCAGTCCAGACACCTCAACTAATGAAAAACTGTTTTTT

V: TRBV6-9
size: -
D: -
J: TRBJ2-1
CDR3: CASSQSGARPYNEQFF
DNA: TGTGCCAGCAGTCAGTCAGGGGCGCGTCCTTACAATGAGCAGTTCTTC

V: TRBV7-2
size: many
D: -
J: TRBJ1-6
CDR3: CASSLSQGNSPLHF
DNA: TGTGCCAGCAGCTTGTCGCAGGGGAATTCACCCCTCCACTTT

V: TRBV13
size: -
D: -
J: TRBJ2-7
CDR3: CASSSYDLSSYEQYF
DNA: TGTGCCAGCAGCTCCTATGACCTGAGCTCCTACGAGCAGTACTTC

V: TRBV9
size: -
D: -
J: TRBJ2-7
CDR3: CASSSGPAHEQYF
DNA: TGTGCCAGCAGCTCGGGACCCGCCCACGAGCAGTACTTC

V: TRBV3-1
size: -
D: -
J: TRBJ1-4
CDR3: CASSRVATNEKLFF
DNA: TGTGCCAGCAGCCGGGTAGCGACTAATGAAAAACTGTTTTTT

V: TRBV12-3/TRBV12-4
size: -
D: TRBD1
J: TRBJ1-2
CDR3: CASQDSTGAAYGYTF
DNA: TGTGCCAGCCAAGACTCGACAGGGGCAGCCTATGGCTACACCTTC

V: TRBV28
size: -
D: TRBD2
J: TRBJ2-1
CDR3: CASSLLTSGGRFEQFF
DNA: TGTGCCAGCAGTTTACTGACTAGCGGGGGGAGGTTTGAGCAGTTCTTC

V: TRBV27
size: -
D: -
J: TRBJ1-4
CDR3: CAGRRVSSNEKLFF
DNA: TGTGCCGGCAGGCGGGTTAGCTCTAATGAAAAACTGTTTTTT

V: TRBV5-1
size: -
D: TRBD2
J: TRBJ2-3
CDR3: CASSQWTSGSTDTQYF
DNA: TGCGCCAGCAGCCAGTGGACTAGCGGAAGCACAGATACGCAGTATTTT

V: TRBV7-2
size: -
D: -
J: TRBJ1-6
CDR3: CASSLDRVDSPLHF
DNA: TGTGCCAGCAGCTTAGACAGGGTAGACTCACCCCTCCACTTT

V: TRBV28
size: few
D: -
J: TRBJ2-7
CDR3: CASDPDRTAYEQYF
DNA: TGTGCCAGCGACCCGGACCGGACGGCCTACGAGCAGTACTTC

V: TRBV29-1
size: many
D: TRBD1
J: TRBJ2-7
CDR3: CSAKTGFTYEQYF
DNA: TGCAGCGCCAAGACAGGGTTTACCTACGAGCAGTACTTC

V: TRBV20-1
size: few
D: -
J: TRBJ1-2
CDR3: CSARSSFDGYTF
DNA: TGCAGTGCTAGATCGTCCTTCGATGGCTACACCTTC

V: TRBV12-3/TRBV12-4
size: few
D: -
J: TRBJ2-7
CDR3: CASSLDRASYEQYF
DNA: TGTGCCAGCAGTTTAGACAGGGCCTCCTACGAGCAGTACTTC

V: TRBV14
size: -
D: -
J: TRBJ1-4
CDR3: CASSGGGNEKLFF
DNA: TGTGCCAGCAGCGGCGGGGGGAATGAAAAACTGTTTTTT

V: TRBV20-1
size: -
D: -
J: TRBJ2-1
CDR3: CSARDLADSYNEQFF
DNA: TGCAGTGCTAGAGATTTAGCGGATTCCTACAATGAGCAGTTCTTC

V: TRBV5-1
size: -
D: -
J: TRBJ2-7
CDR3: CASSFGGSEEQYF
DNA: TGCGCCAGCAGCTTCGGGGGTTCGGAGGAGCAGTACTTC

V: TRBV10-3
size: -
D: -
J: TRBJ2-7
CDR3: CAISVEGLHYEQYF
DNA: TGTGCCATCAGTGTCGAAGGACTCCACTACGAGCAGTACTTC

V: TRBV6-1
size: -
D: -
J: TRBJ2-6
CDR3: CASSEVEQTGANVLTF
DNA: TGTGCCAGCAGTGAAGTTGAACAAACTGGGGCCAACGTCCTGACTTTC

V: TRBV30
size: once
D: -
J: TRBJ2-6
CDR3: CAWSLDGTAGANVLTF
DNA: TGTGCCTGGAGTCTGGACGGGACTGCTGGGGCCAACGTCCTGACTTTC

V: TRBV4-2
size: -
D: -
J: TRBJ2-1
CDR3: CASSQGLFNSYNEQFF
DNA: TGTGCCAGCAGCCAAGGGCTATTTAACTCCTACAATGAGCAGTTCTTC

V: TRBV5-1
size: -
D: TRBD2
J: TRBJ2-5
CDR3: CASSLYTSGGLKETQYF
DNA: TGCGCCAGCAGCTTATATACTAGCGGTGGGCTAAAAGAGACCCAGTACTTC